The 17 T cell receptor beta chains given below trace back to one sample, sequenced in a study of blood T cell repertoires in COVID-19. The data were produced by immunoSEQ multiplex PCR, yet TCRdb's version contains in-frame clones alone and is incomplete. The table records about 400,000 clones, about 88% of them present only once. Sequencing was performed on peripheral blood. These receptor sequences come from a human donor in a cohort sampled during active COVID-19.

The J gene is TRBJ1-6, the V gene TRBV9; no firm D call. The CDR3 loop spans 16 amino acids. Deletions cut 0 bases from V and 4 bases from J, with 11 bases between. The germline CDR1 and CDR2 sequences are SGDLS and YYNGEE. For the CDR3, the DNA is TGTGCCAGCAGCGTAGGACCTAACGGGTATAATTCACCCCTCCACTTT. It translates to CASSVGPNGYNSPLHF.

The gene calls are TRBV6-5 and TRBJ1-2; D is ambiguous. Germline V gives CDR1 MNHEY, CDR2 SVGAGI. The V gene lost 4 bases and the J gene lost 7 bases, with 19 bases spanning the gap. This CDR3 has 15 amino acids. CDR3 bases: TGTGCCAGCAGTTTGGCAGTCAGAGGGTACGTTGGCTACACCTTC. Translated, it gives CASSLAVRGYVGYTF.

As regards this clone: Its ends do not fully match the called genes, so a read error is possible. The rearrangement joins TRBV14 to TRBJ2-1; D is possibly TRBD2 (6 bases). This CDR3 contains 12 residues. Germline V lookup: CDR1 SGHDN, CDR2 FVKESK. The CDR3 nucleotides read TGTGCCAGCAGCCAAAATGGGCCTCCGGGGGTCTTC. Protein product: CASSQNGPPGVF.

CDR3 DNA: TGTGCCAGCAGCCCCTTCCGGGGGGGACCCTACGAGCAGTACTTC. Its protein is CASSPFRGGPYEQYF. This chain connects TRBV9 to TRBJ2-7; 8 nucleotides align to TRBD2. V was clipped by 4 bases and J by 2 bases; unmatched bases: 8. This CDR3 is 15 amino acids long. Germline loops: CDR1 SGDLS, CDR2 YYNGEE.

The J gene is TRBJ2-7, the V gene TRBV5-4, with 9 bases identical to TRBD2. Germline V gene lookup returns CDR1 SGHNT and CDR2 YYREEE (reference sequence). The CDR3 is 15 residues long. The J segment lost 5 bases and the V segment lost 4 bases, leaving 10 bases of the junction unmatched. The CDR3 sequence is CASSPPGTSFDEQYF. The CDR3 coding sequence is TGTGCCAGCAGCCCCCCCGGGACTAGCTTCGACGAGCAGTACTTC.

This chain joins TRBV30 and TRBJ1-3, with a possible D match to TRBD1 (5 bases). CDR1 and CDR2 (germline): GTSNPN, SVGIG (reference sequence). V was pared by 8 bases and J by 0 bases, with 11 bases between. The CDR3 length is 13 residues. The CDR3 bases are TGTGCCGGAGACAGTGACTCTGGAAACACCATATATTTT. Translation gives CAGDSDSGNTIYF.

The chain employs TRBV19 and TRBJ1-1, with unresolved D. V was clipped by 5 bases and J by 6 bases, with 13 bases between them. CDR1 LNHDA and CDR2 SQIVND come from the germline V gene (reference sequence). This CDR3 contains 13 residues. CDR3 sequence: CASSSLFESEAFF. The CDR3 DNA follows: TGTGCCAGTAGTTCGCTCTTTGAGTCTGAAGCTTTCTTT.

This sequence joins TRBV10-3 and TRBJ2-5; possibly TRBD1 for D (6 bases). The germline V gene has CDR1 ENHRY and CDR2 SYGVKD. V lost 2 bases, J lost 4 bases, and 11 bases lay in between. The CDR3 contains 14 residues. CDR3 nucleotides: TGTGCCATCAGTGAGAACACAGGGCGAGAGACCCAGTACTTC. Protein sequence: CAISENTGRETQYF.

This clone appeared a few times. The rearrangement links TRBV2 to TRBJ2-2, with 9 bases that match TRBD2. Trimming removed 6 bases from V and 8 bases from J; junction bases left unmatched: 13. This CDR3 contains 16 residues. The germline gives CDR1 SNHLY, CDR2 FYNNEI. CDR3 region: CASSVQGLAISGELFF. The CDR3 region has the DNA TGTGCCAGCAGCGTGCAGGGACTAGCCATTTCTGGGGAGCTGTTTTTT.

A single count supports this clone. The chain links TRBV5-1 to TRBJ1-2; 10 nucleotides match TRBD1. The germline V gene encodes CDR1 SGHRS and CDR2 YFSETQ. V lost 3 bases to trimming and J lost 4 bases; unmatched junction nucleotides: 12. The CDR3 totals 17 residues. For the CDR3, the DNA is TGCGCCAGCAGCTCCCGGACAGGGGGAGGTAGCGGCTATGGCTACACCTTC. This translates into CASSSRTGGGSGYGYTF. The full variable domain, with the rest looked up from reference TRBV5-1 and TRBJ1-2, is KAGVTQTPRYLIKTRGQQVTLSCSPISGHRSVSWYQQTPGQGLQFLFEYFSETQRNKGNFPGRFSGRQFSNSRSEMNVSTLELGDSALYLCASSSRTGGGSGYGYTFGSGTRLTVV.

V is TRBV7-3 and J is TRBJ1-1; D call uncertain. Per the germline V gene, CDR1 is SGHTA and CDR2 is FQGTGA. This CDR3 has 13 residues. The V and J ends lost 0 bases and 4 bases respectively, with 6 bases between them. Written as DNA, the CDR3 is TGTGCCAGCAGCTTAACGCGAGCCACTGAAGCTTTCTTT. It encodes CASSLTRATEAFF. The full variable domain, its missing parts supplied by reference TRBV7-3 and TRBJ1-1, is GAGVSQTPSNKVTEKGKYVELRCDPISGHTALYWYRQSLGQGPEFLIYFQGTGAADDSGLPNDRFFAVRPEGSVSTLKIQRTERGDSAVYLCASSLTRATEAFFGQGTRLTVV.

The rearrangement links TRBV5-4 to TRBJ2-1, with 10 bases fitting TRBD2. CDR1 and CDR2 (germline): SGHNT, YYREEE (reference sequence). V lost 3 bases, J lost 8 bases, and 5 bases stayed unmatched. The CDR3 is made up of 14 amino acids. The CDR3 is CASSSGLAIDEQFF. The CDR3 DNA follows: TGTGCCAGCAGCTCGGGACTAGCGATCGATGAGCAGTTCTTC.

Here the CDR3 DNA reads TGTGCCAGCACCAACCCGTTCCCCGGGGTAGGAGATGAAGCTTTCTTT. Encoded protein: CASTNPFPGVGDEAFF. The rearrangement links TRBV7-9 to TRBJ1-1; D is uncertain. In germline, CDR1 is SEHNR, CDR2 FQNEAQ (reference sequence). The CDR3 runs 16 residues. Deletions cut 7 bases from V and 7 bases from J, with 25 bases between.

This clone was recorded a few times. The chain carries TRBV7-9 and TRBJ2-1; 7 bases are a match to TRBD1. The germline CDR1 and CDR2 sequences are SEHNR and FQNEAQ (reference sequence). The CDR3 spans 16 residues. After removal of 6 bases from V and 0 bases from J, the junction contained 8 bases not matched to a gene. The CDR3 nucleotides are TGTGCCAGCAGTTTTTCGAGGGGGCGCTCCTACAATGAGCAGTTCTTC. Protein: CASSFSRGRSYNEQFF.

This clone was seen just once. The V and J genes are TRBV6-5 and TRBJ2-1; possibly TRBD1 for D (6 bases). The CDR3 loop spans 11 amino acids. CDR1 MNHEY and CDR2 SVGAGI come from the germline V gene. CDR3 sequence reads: CASRGFLEQFF. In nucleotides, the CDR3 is TGTGCAAGTAGGGGGTTCTTGGAGCAGTTCTTC.

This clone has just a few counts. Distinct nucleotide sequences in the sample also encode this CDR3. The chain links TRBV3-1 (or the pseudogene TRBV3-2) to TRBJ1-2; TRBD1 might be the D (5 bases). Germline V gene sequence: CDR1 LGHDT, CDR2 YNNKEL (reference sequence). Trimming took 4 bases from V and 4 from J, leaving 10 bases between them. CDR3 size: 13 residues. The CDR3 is CASSRTGGYGYTF. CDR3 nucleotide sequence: TGTGCCAGCAGCCGGACCGGGGGCTATGGCTACACCTTC.

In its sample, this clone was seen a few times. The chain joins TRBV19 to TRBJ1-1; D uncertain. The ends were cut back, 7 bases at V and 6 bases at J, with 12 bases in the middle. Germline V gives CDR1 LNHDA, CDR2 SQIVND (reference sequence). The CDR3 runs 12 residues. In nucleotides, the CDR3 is TGTGCCAGTACCTCTCCGGGGTCTGAAGCTTTCTTT. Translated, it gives CASTSPGSEAFF. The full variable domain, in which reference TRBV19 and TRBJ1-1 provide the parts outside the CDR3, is DGGITQSPKYLFRKEGQNVTLSCEQNLNHDAMYWYRQDPGQGLRLIYYSQIVNDFQKGDIAEGYSVSREKKESFPLTVTSAQKNPTAFYLCASTSPGSEAFFGQGTRLTVV.